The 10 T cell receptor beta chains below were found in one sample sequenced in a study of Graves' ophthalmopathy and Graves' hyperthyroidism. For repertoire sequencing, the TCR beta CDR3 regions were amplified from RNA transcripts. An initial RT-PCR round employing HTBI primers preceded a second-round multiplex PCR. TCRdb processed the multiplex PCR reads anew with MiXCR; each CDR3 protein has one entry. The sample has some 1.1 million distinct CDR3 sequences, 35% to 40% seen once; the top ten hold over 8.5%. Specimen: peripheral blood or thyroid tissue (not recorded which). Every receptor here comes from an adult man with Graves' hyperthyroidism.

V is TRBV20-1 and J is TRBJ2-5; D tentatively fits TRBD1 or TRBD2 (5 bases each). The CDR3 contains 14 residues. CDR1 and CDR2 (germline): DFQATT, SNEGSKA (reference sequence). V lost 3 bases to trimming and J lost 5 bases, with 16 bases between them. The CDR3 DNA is TGCAGTGCTAGGCTCGGTGGGGGATCTGAGACCCAGTACTTC. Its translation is CSARLGGGSETQYF.

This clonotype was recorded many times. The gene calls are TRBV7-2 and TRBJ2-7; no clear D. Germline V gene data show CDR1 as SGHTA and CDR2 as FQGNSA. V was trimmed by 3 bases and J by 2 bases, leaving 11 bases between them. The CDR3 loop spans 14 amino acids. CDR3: CASSFGLGPYEQYF. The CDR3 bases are TGTGCCAGCAGCTTTGGTTTAGGGCCCTACGAGCAGTACTTC.

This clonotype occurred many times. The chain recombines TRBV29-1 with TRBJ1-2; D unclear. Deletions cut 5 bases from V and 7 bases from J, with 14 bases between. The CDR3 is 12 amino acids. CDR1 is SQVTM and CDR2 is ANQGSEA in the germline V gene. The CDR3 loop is CSVPTWTGGYTF. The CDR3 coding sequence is TGCAGCGTTCCCACTTGGACGGGTGGCTACACCTTC.

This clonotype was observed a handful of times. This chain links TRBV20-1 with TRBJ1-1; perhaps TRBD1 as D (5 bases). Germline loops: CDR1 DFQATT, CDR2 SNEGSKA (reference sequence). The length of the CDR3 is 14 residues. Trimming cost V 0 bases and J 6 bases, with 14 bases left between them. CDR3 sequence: CSARDGQGGAEAFF. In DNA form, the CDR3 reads TGCAGTGCTAGAGATGGGCAGGGAGGGGCTGAAGCTTTCTTT.

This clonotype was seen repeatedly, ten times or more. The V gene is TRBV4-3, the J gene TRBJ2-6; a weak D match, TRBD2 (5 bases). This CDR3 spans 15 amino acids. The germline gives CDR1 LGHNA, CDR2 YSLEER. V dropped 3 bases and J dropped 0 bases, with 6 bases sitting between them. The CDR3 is CASSQEVSGANVLTF. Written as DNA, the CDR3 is TGCGCCAGCAGCCAGGAGGTCTCTGGGGCCAACGTCCTGACTTTC.

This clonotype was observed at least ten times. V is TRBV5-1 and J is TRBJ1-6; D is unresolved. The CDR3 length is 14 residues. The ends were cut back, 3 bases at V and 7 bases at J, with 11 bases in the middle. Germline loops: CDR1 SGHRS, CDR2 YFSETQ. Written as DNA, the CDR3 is TGCGCCAGCAGCTCCGGAGGGTGGAATTCACCCCTCCACTTT. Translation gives CASSSGGWNSPLHF.

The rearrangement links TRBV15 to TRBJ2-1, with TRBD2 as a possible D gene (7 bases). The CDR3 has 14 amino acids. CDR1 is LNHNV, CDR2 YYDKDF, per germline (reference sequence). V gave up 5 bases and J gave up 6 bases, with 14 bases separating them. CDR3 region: CATSGGGAGNEQFF. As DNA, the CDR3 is TGTGCCACCAGCGGGGGGGGGGCCGGCAATGAGCAGTTCTTC.

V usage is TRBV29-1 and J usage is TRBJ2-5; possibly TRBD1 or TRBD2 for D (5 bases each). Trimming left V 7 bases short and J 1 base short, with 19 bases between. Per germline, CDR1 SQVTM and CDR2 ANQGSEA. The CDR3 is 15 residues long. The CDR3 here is CSGDLRDQGQETQYF. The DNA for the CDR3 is TGCAGCGGGGACCTCCGGGACCAAGGCCAAGAGACCCAGTACTTC.

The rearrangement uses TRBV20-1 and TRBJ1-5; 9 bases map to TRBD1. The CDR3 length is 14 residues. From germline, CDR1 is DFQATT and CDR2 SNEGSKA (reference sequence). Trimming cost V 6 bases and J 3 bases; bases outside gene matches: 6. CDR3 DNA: TGCAGTGCCGCGGGACAGGGCTCCAATCAGCCCCAGCATTTT. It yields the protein CSAAGQGSNQPQHF.

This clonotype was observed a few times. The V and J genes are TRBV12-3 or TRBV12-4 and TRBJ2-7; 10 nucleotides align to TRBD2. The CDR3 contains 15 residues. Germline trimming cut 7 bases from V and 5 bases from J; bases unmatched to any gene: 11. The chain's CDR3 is CASTEGASGRHEQYF. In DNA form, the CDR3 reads TGTGCCAGCACCGAAGGGGCTAGCGGGAGACACGAGCAGTACTTC.